The next 20 T cell receptor beta chains were all read from a single sample in a study of tumor and adjacent non-tumor tissue in lung cancer. TCRbeta libraries were built with three rounds of nested PCR, modified from ARM-PCR. TCRdb analysed the multiplex PCR reads with MiXCR anew, one entry per CDR3 protein. Of about 67,000 distinct CDR3 sequences detected, 76% appear once; the ten largest clones hold 45%. This sample's RNA came from whole unsorted tissue. Distant lung tissue was collected more than 3 cm away from the tumor edge. Material for sequencing was distant non-tumor lung tissue. The receptor source for this set is a man aged 55 to 70 with non-small cell lung cancer.

About this clonotype itself: Mismatch with germline at one junction end may stem from a read error. The J gene is TRBJ2-5, the V gene TRBV29-1; 9 bases map to TRBD2. Germline V CDR1 and CDR2: SQVTM, ANQGSEA. The CDR3 loop spans 13 amino acids. The CDR3 protein is CSAESVAGESQYF. In nucleotides, the CDR3 is TGCAGCGCTGAGTCAGTAGCGGGAGAGTCCCAGTACTTC.

This clonotype was detected ten times or more. This rearrangement joins TRBV6-1 to TRBJ1-6, with D unclear. V dropped 5 bases and J dropped 2 bases, with 7 bases sitting between them. This CDR3 has 14 amino acids. Germline V gene sequence: CDR1 MNHNS, CDR2 SASEGT. In nucleotides, the CDR3 is TGTGCCAGCAGTTCCGGCCCCTATAATTCACCCCTCCACTTT. It yields the protein CASSSGPYNSPLHF.

This clonotype turned up a few times. A much larger clone lies a single base off, so this may be a read error. The CDR3 carries no conserved terminal phenylalanine or tryptophan, so it likely arises from a read error. The V gene is TRBV5-6, the J gene TRBJ2-2; 9 bases align to TRBD2. V trimming: 0 bases; J trimming: 5 bases; junction bases outside the gene matches: 8. This CDR3 spans 17 amino acids. Looked up from germline, CDR1 is SGHDT and CDR2 is YYEEEE. The CDR3 sequence is CASSLELRTSGTGELFS. CDR3 bases: TGTGCCAGCAGCTTGGAACTAAGAACTAGCGGGACCGGGGAGCTGTTTTCT.

As concerns this clonotype: Likely a read error: the CDR3 ends without its conserved phenylalanine or tryptophan. The J gene is TRBJ1-1, the V gene TRBV6-1; 9 bases line up with TRBD1. CDR1 and CDR2 (germline): MNHNS, SASEGT. CDR3 size: 15 residues. The CDR3 loop reads CASSGDRVGNAEAFI. Written as DNA, the CDR3 is TGTGCCAGCAGTGGGGACAGGGTAGGGAACGCTGAAGCTTTCATT.

Regarding this clonotype: It is likely a read error, because the conserved phenylalanine at the end of the CDR3 is missing. Because the CDR3's place on the DNA is in doubt, the DNA is left out and the CDR3 is given as listed by TCRdb. The rearrangement joins TRBV11-3 to TRBJ2-1; the table's D call, TRBD2, has no DNA check behind it. Termini included, the CDR3 measures 16 amino acids. Germline V gene sequence: CDR1 SGHNT, CDR2 YENEEA. The CDR3 is CASSSQGLAWNNEHFL.

There are a few counts of this clonotype. The chain couples TRBV18 to TRBJ2-1; 11 nucleotides line up with TRBD2. Germline loops: CDR1 KGHSH, CDR2 LQKENI. The V and J ends lost 3 bases and 9 bases, in that order; junction bases with no gene match: 7. The CDR3 runs to 15 residues. CDR3 bases: TGTGCCAGCTCACCCGGGATAGCGGGAGGGGGTGAGCAGTTCTTC. Residues: CASSPGIAGGGEQFF.

Remarks on this clonotype: This may be a read error: a much more frequent sequence differs by one nucleotide. The rearrangement joins TRBV7-2 to TRBJ2-5; unclear D gene. Germline V gene sequence: CDR1 SGHTA, CDR2 FQGNSA. Trimming removed 5 bases from V and 5 bases from J, with 12 bases in between. CDR3 length: 13 amino acids. CDR3 residues: CTSSLVLRETQYF. In nucleotides, the CDR3 is TGTACCAGCAGCCTGGTCCTTCGGGAGACCCAGTACTTC.

There are a few counts of this clonotype. With a much larger clone just one base away, this may be a read error. The chain has TRBV5-6 and TRBJ2-1, with 8 bases aligning to TRBD1. The CDR3 runs 15 residues. Germline values: CDR1 SGHDT, CDR2 YYEEEE. The CDR3 region has the DNA TGTGCCAACAGCCCGACAGGGGCGAGGGGCAATGAGCAGTTCTTC. It encodes CANSPTGARGNEQFF.

The chain links TRBV6-1 to TRBJ2-1; TRBD2 aligns across 8 bases. Germline values: CDR1 MNHNS, CDR2 SASEGT. V shed 4 bases, J shed 7 bases, and the junction held 9 bases outside the gene matches. The CDR3 is made up of 15 amino acids. Written as DNA, the CDR3 is TGTGCCAGCAGTGCGACTAGCGTCAGAGGGAATGAGCAGTTCTTC. Its protein product is CASSATSVRGNEQFF.

About this clonotype: Because the CDR3 is missing its conserved closing phenylalanine or tryptophan, this is likely a read error. CDR3 sequence (DNA): TGTGCCAGCAGCCCACTAGGGACCAAAGATGGTTACACCTTG. Its translation: CASSPLGTKDGYTL. This rearrangement joins TRBV28 to TRBJ1-2; possibly TRBD1 for D (5 bases). This CDR3 contains 14 residues. Germline V gene sequence: CDR1 MDHEN, CDR2 SYDVKM.

Remarks on this clonotype: A much larger clone sits a single nucleotide away, making a read error possible. The chain couples TRBV20-1 to TRBJ1-1; D is unclear. V lost 0 bases and J lost 1, with 0 bases in between. CDR3 length: 11 residues. The V gene's germline CDR1 is DFQATT and CDR2 SNEGSKA (reference sequence). The CDR3 bases are TGCAGTGCTAGAGAGAACACTGAAGCTTTCTTT. As protein: CSARENTEAFF.

This clonotype was observed a handful of times. At one boundary the junction diverges from the germline segment, which might be a read error. CDR3 protein: CSVGEWVADMQYF. The CDR3 DNA follows: TGCAGTGTCGGAGAGTGGGTTGCAGATATGCAGTATTTT. V is TRBV29-1 and J is TRBJ2-3; D is uncertain. The CDR3 sequence is 13 residues long. Germline lookup yields CDR1 SQVTM and CDR2 ANQGSEA.

This clonotype was observed a handful of times. A much larger clone differs from this one at a single base, so this may be a read error. CDR3 in amino acids: CASSLRTNGTDTQYF. DNA of the CDR3: TGTGCCAGCAGCCTCCGGACTAACGGCACAGATACGCAGTATTTT. This chain links TRBV13 with TRBJ2-3, with D possibly matching TRBD2 (6 bases). The germline V and J ends were trimmed by 5 bases and 1 base, with 13 bases remaining between them. Germline V CDR1 and CDR2: PRHDT, FYEKMQ (reference sequence). This CDR3 spans 15 amino acids.

Of note for this clonotype: The junction departs from the called germline gene at one end, perhaps through a read error. This chain uses TRBV20-1 with TRBJ2-1; D is uncertain. This CDR3 has 12 residues. CDR1 is DFQATT, CDR2 SNEGSKA, per germline (reference sequence). The CDR3 nucleotides are TGCAATGCTAGAGGACCGAACAGTGAGCAGTTCTTC. It codes for CNARGPNSEQFF.

Of note for this clonotype: Relative to the germline gene, one junction end is altered; a read error may explain this. The gene calls are TRBV29-1 and TRBJ2-3, with TRBD2 identical over 10 bases. Germline-derived CDR1 and CDR2 are SQVTM and ANQGSEA. The CDR3 is 15 amino acids. CDR3 sequence reads: CGVVPLAGRTDMQYF. The CDR3 coding sequence is TGCGGTGTTGTCCCACTAGCGGGGAGGACAGATATGCAGTATTTT.

As regards this clonotype: The junction departs from germline at one end; a sequencing error may be responsible. The chain couples TRBV6-1 to TRBJ2-7; 12 bases agree with TRBD2. The germline V gene encodes CDR1 MNHNS and CDR2 SASEGT. The CDR3 is 14 amino acids. In DNA form, the CDR3 reads TGTGCCAACAGTGAAATGGAACTAGCGGGAGGTGCATACTTC. Residues: CANSEMELAGGAYF.

The chain combines TRBV29-1 with TRBJ1-3; a weak D match, TRBD1 (6 bases). Germline CDR1 is SQVTM and CDR2 is ANQGSEA. This CDR3 is built from 12 residues. V was trimmed by 5 bases and J by 7 bases, leaving 12 bases between them. The DNA of the CDR3 is TGCAGCGTTCGGCAGGGGACTAACACCATATATTTT. Its protein product is CSVRQGTNTIYF. Variable domain in full (rest from reference TRBV29-1 and TRBJ1-3): SAVISQKPSRDICQRGTSLTIQCQVDSQVTMMFWYRQQPGQSLTLIATANQGSEATYESGFVIDKFPISRPNLTFSTLTVSNMSPEDSSIYLCSVRQGTNTIYFGEGSWLTVV.

This clonotype turned up a few times. This sequence may be a read error, since a much larger clone differs from it by one base. CDR3 in amino acids: CSATWDGVNTEAFF. CDR3 DNA sequence: TGCAGTGCTACCTGGGACGGTGTGAACACTGAAGCTTTCTTT. This chain connects TRBV20-1 to TRBJ1-1, with D perhaps matching TRBD1 (5 bases). This CDR3 spans 14 amino acids. V lost 4 bases to trimming and J lost 0 bases, with 12 bases between them. Germline CDR1 is DFQATT and CDR2 is SNEGSKA (reference sequence).

Remarks on this clonotype: Mismatch with germline at one junction end may stem from a read error. CDR3 amino acids: CASSRTGGYNQPQHF. DNA for the CDR3: TGTGCCAGCAGCAGGACAGGGGGATACAATCAACCCCAGCATTTT. The rearrangement links TRBV7-8 to TRBJ1-5; 10 bases match TRBD1. The CDR3 covers 15 residues. CDR1 is SGHVS and CDR2 is FQNEAQ in the germline V gene.

With respect to this clonotype: This may be a read error, as it is one base from a much larger clone. The chain carries TRBV24-1 and TRBJ1-5; TRBD1 aligns across 8 bases. This CDR3 is built from 15 residues. V lost 5 bases to trimming and J lost 9 bases; unmatched junction nucleotides: 11. Germline assignment: CDR1 KGHDR and CDR2 SFDVKD. The DNA for the CDR3 is TGTGCCACCAGTGCCCAGGACAGGGAAAGTACGCCCCAGCATTTT. It specifies CATSAQDRESTPQHF.